The present T cell receptor beta chain was sequenced within a study of cytomegalovirus exposure and HLA in healthy donors. Study-level results: For presence/absence analyses, sequencing depth was assumed to be roughly uniform across donors. In a later analysis, an Asian-associated ancestry cluster reportedly showed fewer N-insertions than the roughly 730-donor mean. Sequencing had likely introduced a cluster of highly shared sequence variants as an artifact. TCR beta V segments were, for the most part, productive about 87% or about 30% of the time in an earlier analysis.

The primer mix had 60 Vbeta and 13 Jbeta primers. The protocol was immunoSEQ multiplex PCR, while the TCRdb copy is restricted to in-frame clones and leaves out a portion. The sample shows under 150,000 clones, about 80% of them seen only once. CDR1 is MGHRA, CDR2 YSYEKL, per germline. The CDR3 sequence is 17 residues long. Trimming at V came to 4 bases and at J to 5 bases, leaving 13 bases not matched to a gene. This clone was recorded once. Its antigen is not known. The specimen sequenced was PBMCs. The source is a male donor in good health and CMV-seronegative. V gene TRBV4-1 combines with J gene TRBJ2-5; 10 positions agree with TRBD1. CDR3 region: CASSRKLGTGVLETQYF. In DNA, the CDR3 is TGCGCCAGCAGCCGTAAACTAGGGACAGGGGTTTTGGAGACCCAGTACTTC.